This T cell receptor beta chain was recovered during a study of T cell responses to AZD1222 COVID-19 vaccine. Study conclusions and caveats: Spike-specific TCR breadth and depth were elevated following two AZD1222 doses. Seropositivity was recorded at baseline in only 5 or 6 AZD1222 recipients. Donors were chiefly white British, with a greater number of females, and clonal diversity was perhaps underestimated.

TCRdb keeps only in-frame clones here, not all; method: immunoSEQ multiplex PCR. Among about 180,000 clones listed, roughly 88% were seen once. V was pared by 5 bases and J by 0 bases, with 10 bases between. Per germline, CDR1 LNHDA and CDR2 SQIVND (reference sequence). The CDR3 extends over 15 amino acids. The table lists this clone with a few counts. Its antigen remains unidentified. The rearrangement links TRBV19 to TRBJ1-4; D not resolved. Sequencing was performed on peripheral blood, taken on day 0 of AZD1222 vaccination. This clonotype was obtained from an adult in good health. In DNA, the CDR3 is TGTGCCAGTAGTTCGTATAGTACAACTAATGAAAAACTGTTTTTT. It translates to CASSSYSTTNEKLFF.